This T cell receptor beta chain was retrieved from a study of blood T cell repertoires in COVID-19. The CDR3 has 14 amino acids. V was trimmed by 1 base and J by 0 bases, leaving 4 bases between them. In germline, CDR1 is SGHAT, CDR2 FQNNGV. Produced via immunoSEQ multiplex PCR; TCRdb's table is partial and in-frame only. Among tens of thousands of clones listed, 80% to 90% were seen once. The receptor was derived from a man aged 30 to 39 with active or convalescent COVID-19. The chain joins TRBV11-2 to TRBJ2-4; D is uncertain. The material sequenced was peripheral blood. CDR3 loop: CASSLGRAKNIQYF. For the CDR3, the DNA is TGTGCCAGCAGCTTAGGTCGAGCCAAAAACATTCAGTACTTC.